The sequence of this TCR beta chain was determined in a study of shared clonotypes between healthy human individuals. On the study more broadly: Aged between 18 and 49, the donors were a couple of women and a few men.

CCR7-negative CD45RA+ TemRA cells were combined with CD45RO+ cells to form CD8 memory. The ends were cut back, 2 bases at V and 4 bases at J, with 8 bases in the middle. Germline V gene lookup returns CDR1 MNHEY and CDR2 SVGAGI. This CDR3 contains 13 residues. TCRdb's copy holds only in-frame clones and misses some; the assay was immunoSEQ multiplex PCR. The table has about 690,000 clones, around 90% seen once. The chain recombines TRBV6-5 with TRBJ1-2; D call uncertain. The source material was memory CD8+ T cells from PBMCs. Subset reported: CD45RO+ cells pooled with CCR7-negative TemRA cells. This receptor was obtained from a man younger than 35 in good health. Some clones in this sample may be carry-over from other donors' samples. The CDR3 region is CASSYRTSYGYTF. The CDR3 nucleotides read TGTGCCAGCAGTTACAGAACCTCCTATGGCTACACCTTC.